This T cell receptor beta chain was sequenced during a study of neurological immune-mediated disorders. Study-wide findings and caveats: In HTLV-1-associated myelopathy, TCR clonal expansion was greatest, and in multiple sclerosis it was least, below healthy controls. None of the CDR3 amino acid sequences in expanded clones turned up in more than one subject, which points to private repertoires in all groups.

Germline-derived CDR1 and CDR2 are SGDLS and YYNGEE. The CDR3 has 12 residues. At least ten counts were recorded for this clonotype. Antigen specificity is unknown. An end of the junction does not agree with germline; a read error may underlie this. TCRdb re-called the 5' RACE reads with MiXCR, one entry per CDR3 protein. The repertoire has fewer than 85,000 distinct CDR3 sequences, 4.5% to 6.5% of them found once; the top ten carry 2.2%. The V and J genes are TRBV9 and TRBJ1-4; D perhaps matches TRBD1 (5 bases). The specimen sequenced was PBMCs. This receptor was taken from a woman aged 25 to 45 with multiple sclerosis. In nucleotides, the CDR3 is TGTGCCAGCAGCGTAGGCTCAGGGCCGCTTAATTTT. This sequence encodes CASSVGSGPLNF.